This TCR beta chain comes out of a study of glioma-infiltrating T cells after dendritic cell vaccination. At the level of the study: Treatment, given 2003 to 2012, was autologous tumor lysate-pulsed dendritic cell vaccination.

Up to about 2 ug genomic DNA was used for TCRB CDR3 amplification. Primers: 60 V beta forward and 13 J beta reverse. The repertoire was sequenced with immunoSEQ multiplex PCR; TCRdb's copy has only in-frame clones and lacks some. The data show about 87,000 clones, about 90% seen once. V dropped 0 bases and J dropped 2 bases, with 12 bases sitting between them. The CDR3 totals 15 residues. Germline CDR1 is SGDLS and CDR2 is YYNGEE. The chain carries TRBV9 and TRBJ2-7; D perhaps matches TRBD1 (5 bases). The source of this sequence is a human donor with glioblastoma. This specimen was blood, taken before dendritic cell vaccination. CDR3 loop: CASSVDRNSAYEQYF. The DNA of the CDR3 is TGTGCCAGCAGCGTAGACAGGAATTCAGCCTACGAGCAGTACTTC.